This T cell receptor beta chain was sequenced during a study of blood T cells in healthy people across ages. Overall study results and limits: It was found that TCR beta diversity correlated strongly with the percentage of naive T cells.

Sample-barcoded 5' priming and a J-beta primer mix drove a second PCR of 7 to 11 cycles. Each CDR3 protein gets one entry after TCRdb re-called the 5' RACE reads with MiXCR. The sample yields 850,000 to 1,000,000 distinct CDR3 sequences, just over 50% seen once. The germline gives CDR1 DFQATT, CDR2 SNEGSKA (reference sequence). This CDR3 spans 12 amino acids. The V end was cut by 7 bases, the J end by 5 bases, with 15 bases between. As concerns this clonotype: Its specificity is not known.

The rearrangement joins TRBV20-1 to TRBJ2-7, with D perhaps matching TRBD1 (6 bases). Sequencing was carried out using blood. The sequence derives from a woman aged 60 to 75 in good health. The CDR3 region has the DNA TGCAGTGTTAGTGACAGGTCCGACGAGCAGTACTTC. Amino acids: CSVSDRSDEQYF.